This T cell receptor beta chain appears in the sequencing data of a study of blood T cell repertoires in COVID-19. The wider study: PBMCs, B-cell-depleted T cells, or T cells provided the cDNA or gDNA that made up the material.

The protocol was immunoSEQ multiplex PCR, while the TCRdb copy is restricted to in-frame clones and leaves out a portion. The table includes about 270,000 clones, about 91% detected once. The study assigned cohorts using participant-reported clinical history. The CDR3 totals 16 residues. Germline loops: CDR1 SEHNR, CDR2 FQNEAQ (reference sequence). With V trimmed by 2 bases and J by 5 bases, 8 bases remained unmatched. The sample taken for sequencing was PBMCs or T cells enriched from blood (not recorded which). The gene calls are TRBV7-9 and TRBJ1-5; 8 bases align to TRBD1. This TCR came from a man aged 40-49 years who had been exposed to COVID-19. The chain's CDR3 is CASSLSDRGWDQPQHF. Written as DNA, the CDR3 is TGTGCCAGCAGCTTATCCGACAGGGGTTGGGATCAGCCCCAGCATTTT. The entire variable domain, with the rest obtained from reference TRBV7-9 and TRBJ1-5, is as follows: DTGVSQNPRHKITKRGQNVTFRCDPISEHNRLYWYRQTLGQGPEFLTYFQNEAQLEKSRLLSDRFSAERPKGSFSTLEIQRTEQGDSAMYLCASSLSDRGWDQPQHFGDGTRLSIL.